This TCR beta chain emerged from a study of cytomegalovirus exposure and HLA in healthy donors. Germline values: CDR1 SQVTM, CDR2 ANQGSEA. Trimming took 4 bases from V and 2 from J; bases not matched to a gene: 5. This CDR3 is 14 amino acids long. PCR primers comprised 60 Vbeta and 13 Jbeta primers. Using immunoSEQ multiplex PCR, the repertoire was profiled, and TCRdb retains in-frame clones only, with some absent. In the table there are some 170,000 clones, about four fifths of which are singletons. The origin of this receptor is a man aged 45-60 years in good health and CMV-seropositive. Sequences were obtained from PBMCs. This chain joins TRBV29-1 and TRBJ2-1; TRBD2 agrees at 7 bases. Written as DNA, the CDR3 is TGCAGCGTTGTTCCCCTAGCGGCCTACAATGAGCAGTTCTTC. Encoded protein: CSVVPLAAYNEQFF.